A selection of T cell receptor beta chains follows, all from one sample in a study of Graves' ophthalmopathy and Graves' hyperthyroidism. TCRdb re-derived calls from the multiplex PCR reads in MiXCR, one entry per CDR3 protein. In the table there are roughly 420,000 distinct CDR3 sequences, 20% to 25% of which are singletons. The source material was peripheral blood. These TCRs come from a woman between 18 and 29 years old with stable Graves' hyperthyroidism. CDR3s include the opening cysteine and the closing phenylalanine or tryptophan. A D gene is named only where the DNA matches it firmly. Part of the rows lack a size; the others show once, few, many or a class for expanded clones.

size	D	V	J	DNA	CDR3
few	NA	TRBV28	TRBJ2-7	TGTGCCAGCAGTACAAGCTCCTACGAGCAGTACTTC	CASSTSSYEQYF
many	TRBD1	TRBV7-8	TRBJ1-6	TGTGCCAGCAGCTTCCGGGACAGGGCTGGTAGTTCACCCCTCCACTTT	CASSFRDRAGSSPLHF
NA	NA	TRBV9	TRBJ1-2	TGTGCCAGCAGCTCGAGGCCGCTTAGCTACACCTTC	CASSSRPLSYTF
few	NA	TRBV19	TRBJ1-1	TGTGCCAGTAGTCAACGGTTTCTCACTGAAGCTTTCTTT	CASSQRFLTEAFF
many	NA	TRBV27	TRBJ2-2	TGTGCCAGCAGTTTATTCCCAGTCGCGAACACCGGGGAGCTGTTTTTT	CASSLFPVANTGELFF
many	TRBD2	TRBV12-3/TRBV12-4	TRBJ2-7	TGTGCCAGCAGCCCTATGGGACTAGTAGCGAGTGAGCAGTACTTC	CASSPMGLVASEQYF
many	TRBD1	TRBV15	TRBJ2-7	TGTGCCACCAGCAAAGGACAGGGGGCGCGTGAGCAGTACTTC	CATSKGQGAREQYF
many	NA	TRBV28	TRBJ2-2	TGTGCCAGCAGCTCCCCCGGGGAAGGGGAGCTGTTTTTT	CASSSPGEGELFF
once	TRBD2	TRBV11-1	TRBJ2-7	TGTGCCAGCAGTCTCCCCGGGACTATCCTCTCCTACGATCAGTACTTC	CASSLPGTILSYDQYF
many	NA	TRBV24-1	TRBJ2-7	TGTGCCACCAGTGAACCGGCGGGCTACGAGCAGTACTTC	CATSEPAGYEQYF
many	TRBD1	TRBV6-4	TRBJ1-1	TGTGCCAGCAGTGACCGGGACAGGGGTATTGTAACTGAAGCTTTCTTT	CASSDRDRGIVTEAFF
many	TRBD2	TRBV6-5	TRBJ2-2	TGTGCCACAAGGCCCATGACTAGCGGGAGGGGCGGCCCGAACACCGGGGAGCTGTTTTTT	CATRPMTSGRGGPNTGELFF
many	NA	TRBV5-6	TRBJ1-1	TGTGCCAGCAGCTTTTTAGGAGCGACGCGAGCTTTCTTT	CASSFLGATRAFF
few	NA	TRBV6-5	TRBJ2-5	TGTGCCAGCAGTTACGGGGCGTTTGAGACCCAGTACTTC	CASSYGAFETQYF
few	NA	TRBV10-3	TRBJ2-5	TGTGCCATCAGTGAGTCGACAGTTCCGGAGACCCAGTACTTC	CAISESTVPETQYF
many	TRBD1	TRBV2	TRBJ2-7	TGTGCCAGCCGTAGGGGGCGATCCTACGAGCAGTACTTC	CASRRGRSYEQYF
many	TRBD1	TRBV28	TRBJ2-5	TGTGCCAGCTCCCGGGACAGGGTCTTTACGGAGACCCAGTACTTC	CASSRDRVFTETQYF
NA	TRBD1	TRBV19	TRBJ2-7	TGTGCCAGAGCCCCGGGACAGACTTACTACGAGCAGTACTTC	CARAPGQTYYEQYF
once	NA	TRBV5-1	TRBJ2-5	TGCGCCAGCAGCTCCGGTTTAGGGAATGGGCAAGAGACGGAGTACTTC	CASSSGLGNGQETEYF
many	TRBD2	TRBV12-3/TRBV12-4	TRBJ2-7	TGTGCCAGCAGCTCGACACCGGGGCGGGAGGACTACGAGCAGTACTTC	CASSSTPGREDYEQYF
many	NA	TRBV6-5	TRBJ2-7	TGTGCCAGCAGTTCGGGACGAGGGGTAGGCGAGCAGTACTTC	CASSSGRGVGEQYF
many	NA	TRBV11-2	TRBJ2-2	TGTGCCAGCAGCTTAGGATTCGGCGGGGAGCTGTTTTTT	CASSLGFGGELFF